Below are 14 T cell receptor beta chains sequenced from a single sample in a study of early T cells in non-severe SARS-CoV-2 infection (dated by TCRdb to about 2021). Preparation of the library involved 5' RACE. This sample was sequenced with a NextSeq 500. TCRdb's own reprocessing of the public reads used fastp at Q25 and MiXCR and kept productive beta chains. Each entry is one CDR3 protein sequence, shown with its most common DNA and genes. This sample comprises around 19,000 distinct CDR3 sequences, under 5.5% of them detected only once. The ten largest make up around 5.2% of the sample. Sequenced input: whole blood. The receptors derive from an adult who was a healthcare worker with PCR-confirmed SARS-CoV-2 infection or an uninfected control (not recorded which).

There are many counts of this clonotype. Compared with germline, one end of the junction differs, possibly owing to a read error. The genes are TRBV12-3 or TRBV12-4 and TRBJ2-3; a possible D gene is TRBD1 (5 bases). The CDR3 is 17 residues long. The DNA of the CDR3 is TGTGCCAGCACTTTAGGGGCACGGACCACCCTCACAGATACGCAGTATTTT. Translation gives CASTLGARTTLTDTQYF.

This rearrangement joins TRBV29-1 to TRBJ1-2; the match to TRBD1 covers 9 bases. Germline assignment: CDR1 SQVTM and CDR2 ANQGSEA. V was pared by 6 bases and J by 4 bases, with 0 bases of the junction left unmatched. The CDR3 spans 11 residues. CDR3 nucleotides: TGCAGCGTGACAGGGGGCTATGGCTACACCTTC. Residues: CSVTGGYGYTF.

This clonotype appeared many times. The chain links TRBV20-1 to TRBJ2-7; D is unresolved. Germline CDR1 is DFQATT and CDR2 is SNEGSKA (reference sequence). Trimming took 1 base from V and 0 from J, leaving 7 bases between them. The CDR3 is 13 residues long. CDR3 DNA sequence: TGCAGTGCTAGAGTCCTAGACTCCTACGAGCAGTACTTC. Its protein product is CSARVLDSYEQYF.

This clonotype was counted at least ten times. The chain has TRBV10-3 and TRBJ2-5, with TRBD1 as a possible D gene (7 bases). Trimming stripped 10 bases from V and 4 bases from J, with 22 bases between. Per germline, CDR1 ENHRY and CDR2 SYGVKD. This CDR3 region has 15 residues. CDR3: CATRADRDWRETQYF. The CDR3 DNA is TGTGCCACGCGAGCCGACAGGGACTGGCGAGAGACCCAGTACTTC.

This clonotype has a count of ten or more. For the CDR3, the DNA is TGTGCCAGCTCCCCTTACGACAGCTTCTCTGGAAACACCATATATTTT. Translation gives CASSPYDSFSGNTIYF. This chain connects TRBV18 to TRBJ1-3; D is perhaps TRBD1 (5 bases). The CDR3 is made up of 16 amino acids. Germline V gene sequence: CDR1 KGHSH, CDR2 LQKENI. Trimming took 6 bases from V and 0 from J, leaving 15 bases between them. The full variable domain, with the rest looked up from reference TRBV18 and TRBJ1-3, is NAGVMQNPRHLVRRRGQEARLRCSPMKGHSHVYWYRQLPEEGLKFMVYLQKENIIDESGMPKERFSAEFPKEGPSILRIQQVVRGDSAAYFCASSPYDSFSGNTIYFGEGSWLTVV.

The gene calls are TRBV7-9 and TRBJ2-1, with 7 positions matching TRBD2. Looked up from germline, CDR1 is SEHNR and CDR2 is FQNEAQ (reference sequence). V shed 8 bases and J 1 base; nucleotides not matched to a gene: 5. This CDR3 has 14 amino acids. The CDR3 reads CASLEAGSYNEQFF. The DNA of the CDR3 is TGTGCCAGCCTAGAAGCGGGGTCCTACAATGAGCAGTTCTTC.

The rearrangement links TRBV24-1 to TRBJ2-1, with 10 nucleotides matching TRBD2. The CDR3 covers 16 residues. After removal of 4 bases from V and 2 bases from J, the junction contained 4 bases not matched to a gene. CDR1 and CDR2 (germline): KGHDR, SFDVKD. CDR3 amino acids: CATSDSGTSAYNEQFF. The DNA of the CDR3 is TGTGCCACCAGTGACTCCGGGACTAGCGCCTACAATGAGCAGTTCTTC.

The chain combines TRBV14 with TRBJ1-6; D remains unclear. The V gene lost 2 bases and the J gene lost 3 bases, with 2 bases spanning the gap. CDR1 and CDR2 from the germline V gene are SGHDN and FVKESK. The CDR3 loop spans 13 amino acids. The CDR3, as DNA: TGTGCCAGCAGCCAAAACTATAATTCACCCCTCCACTTT. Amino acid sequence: CASSQNYNSPLHF.

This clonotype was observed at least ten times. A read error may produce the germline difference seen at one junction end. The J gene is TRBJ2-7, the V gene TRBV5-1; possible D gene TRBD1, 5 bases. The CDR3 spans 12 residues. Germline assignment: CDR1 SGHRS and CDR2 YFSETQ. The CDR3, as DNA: TGCACCAGCAGCCTGGACAACTACGAGCAGTACTTC. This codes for CTSSLDNYEQYF.

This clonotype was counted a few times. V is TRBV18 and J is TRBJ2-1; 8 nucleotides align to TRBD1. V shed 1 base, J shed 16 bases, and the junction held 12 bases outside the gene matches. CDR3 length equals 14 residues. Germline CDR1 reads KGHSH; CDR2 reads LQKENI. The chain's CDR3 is CASSPRDRSSEVFF. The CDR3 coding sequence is TGTGCCAGCTCACCACGGGACAGGTCCTCTGAGGTCTTCTTC. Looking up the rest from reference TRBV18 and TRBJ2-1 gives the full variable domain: NAGVMQNPRHLVRRRGQEARLRCSPMKGHSHVYWYRQLPEEGLKFMVYLQKENIIDESGMPKERFSAEFPKEGPSILRIQQVVRGDSAAYFCASSPRDRSSEVFFGPGTRLTVL.

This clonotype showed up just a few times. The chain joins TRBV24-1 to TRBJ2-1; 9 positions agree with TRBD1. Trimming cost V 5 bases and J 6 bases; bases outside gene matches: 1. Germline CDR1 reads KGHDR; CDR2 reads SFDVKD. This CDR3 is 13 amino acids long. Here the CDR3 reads CATSGDRVNEQFF. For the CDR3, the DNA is TGTGCCACCAGTGGGGACAGGGTCAATGAGCAGTTCTTC.

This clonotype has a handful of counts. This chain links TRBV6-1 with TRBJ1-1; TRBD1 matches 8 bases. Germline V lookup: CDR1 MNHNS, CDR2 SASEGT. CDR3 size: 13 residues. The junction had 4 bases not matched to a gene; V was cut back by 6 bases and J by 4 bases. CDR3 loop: CASRRDRGTEAFF. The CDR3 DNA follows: TGTGCCAGCAGACGAGACAGGGGCACTGAAGCTTTCTTT.

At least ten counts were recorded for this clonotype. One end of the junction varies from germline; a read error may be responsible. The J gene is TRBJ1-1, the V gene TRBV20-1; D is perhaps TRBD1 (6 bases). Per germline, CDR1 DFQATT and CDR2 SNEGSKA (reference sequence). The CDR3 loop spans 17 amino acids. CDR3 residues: CSAPQGHAGGLNTEAFF. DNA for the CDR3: TGCAGTGCTCCCCAGGGACATGCGGGAGGACTGAATACTGAAGCTTTCTTT.

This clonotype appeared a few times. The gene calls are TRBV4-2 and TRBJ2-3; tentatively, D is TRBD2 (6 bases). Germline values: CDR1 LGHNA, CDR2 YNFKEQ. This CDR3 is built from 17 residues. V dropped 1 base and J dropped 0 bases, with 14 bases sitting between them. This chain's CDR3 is CASSQGIRELSTDTQYF. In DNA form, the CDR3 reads TGTGCCAGCAGCCAAGGGATTCGGGAGCTAAGCACAGATACGCAGTATTTT.